This T cell receptor (beta chain) was obtained from a study of metastatic and nonmetastatic thyroid tumors. Background on the study: Comparative analysis of repertoires was undertaken across blood and tumor or nodule tissue obtained from malignant and benign thyroid patients.

Not a single patient had been given any form of treatment at any point before undergoing thyroid surgery. Study-wide points: In blood and tumor, TCR beta diversity was reportedly significantly higher in malignant thyroid tumors than in benign nodules.

CDR3 length equals 13 residues. Between the trimmed V and J ends, which lost 5 bases and 2 bases, there was a span of 10 bases. In the original analysis: CDR3 was compared across clinicopathological groups, and the resulting differences were used to build a distant-metastasis classifier for papillary thyroid cancer. TCRdb re-called clones via MiXCR from the PCR reads. TCRdb's processing, not the study's, gives the V and J calls here. The sample comprises fewer than 20,000 clones, about 25% of which are singletons, and 15% rests with the top ten. This clone has just a few counts. The antigen is not known.

The sample was adjacent normal tissue. This clonotype originated in a female donor with papillary thyroid cancer or a benign thyroid nodule (not recorded which). Some clones in this sample may be carry-over from other donors' samples. The chain employs TRBV12-3 or TRBV12-4 and TRBJ2-7; D is possibly TRBD2 (5 bases). The DNA for the CDR3 is TGTGCCAGCAGTGAGGGCACAGCCTACGAGCAGTACTTC. It yields the protein CASSEGTAYEQYF.